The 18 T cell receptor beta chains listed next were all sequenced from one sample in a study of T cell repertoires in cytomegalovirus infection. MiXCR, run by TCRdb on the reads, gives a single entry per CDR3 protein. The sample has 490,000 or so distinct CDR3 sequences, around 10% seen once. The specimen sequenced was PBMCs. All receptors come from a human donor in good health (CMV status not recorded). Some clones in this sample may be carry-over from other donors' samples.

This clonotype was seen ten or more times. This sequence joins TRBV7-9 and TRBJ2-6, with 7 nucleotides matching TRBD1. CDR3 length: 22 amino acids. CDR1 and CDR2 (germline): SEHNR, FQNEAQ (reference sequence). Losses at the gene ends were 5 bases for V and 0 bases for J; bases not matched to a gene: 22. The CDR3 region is CASSTGRSRTGGNISGANVLTF. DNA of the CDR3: TGTGCCAGCAGCACAGGACGAAGCAGGACAGGCGGTAATATCTCTGGGGCCAACGTCCTGACTTTC.

The CDR3 DNA sequence: TGCGCCAGCAGCCCATGGGGGGGGCAGAACACTGAAGCTTTCTTT. This gives the protein CASSPWGGQNTEAFF. The chain employs TRBV5-1 and TRBJ1-1; TRBD1 is a possible D gene (6 bases). Trimming took off 4 bases at V and 1 base at J, with 14 bases between the two ends. The germline CDR1 and CDR2 sequences are SGHRS and YFSETQ. The CDR3 runs 15 residues.

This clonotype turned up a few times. CDR3 in DNA: TGCGCCAGCAGCCTTGACAGGCGTGGAGAGACCCAGTACTTC. This encodes CASSLDRRGETQYF. The genes are TRBV5-1 and TRBJ2-5, with D perhaps matching TRBD1 (6 bases). Germline V lookup: CDR1 SGHRS, CDR2 YFSETQ. This CDR3 comprises 14 residues. V was pared by 4 bases and J by 4 bases, with 14 bases between.

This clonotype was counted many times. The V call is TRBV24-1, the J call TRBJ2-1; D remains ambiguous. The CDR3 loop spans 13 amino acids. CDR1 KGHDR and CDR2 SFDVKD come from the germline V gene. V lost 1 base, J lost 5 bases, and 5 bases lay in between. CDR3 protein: CATSDFPHNEQFF. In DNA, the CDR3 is TGTGCCACCAGTGATTTTCCCCACAATGAGCAGTTCTTC.

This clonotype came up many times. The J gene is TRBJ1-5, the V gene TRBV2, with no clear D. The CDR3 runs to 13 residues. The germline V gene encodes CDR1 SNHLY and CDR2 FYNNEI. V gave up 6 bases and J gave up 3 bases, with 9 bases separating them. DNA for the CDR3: TGTGCCAGCAGCCCCGACCTCAATCAGCCCCAGCATTTT. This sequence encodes CASSPDLNQPQHF.

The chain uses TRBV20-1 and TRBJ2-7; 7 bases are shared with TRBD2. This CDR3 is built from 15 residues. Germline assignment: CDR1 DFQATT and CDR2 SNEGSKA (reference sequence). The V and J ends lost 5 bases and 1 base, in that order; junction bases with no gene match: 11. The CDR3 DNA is TGCAGTGCTGGAGGGAGGCCAGCGGGGTCCTACGAGCAGTACTTC. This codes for CSAGGRPAGSYEQYF.

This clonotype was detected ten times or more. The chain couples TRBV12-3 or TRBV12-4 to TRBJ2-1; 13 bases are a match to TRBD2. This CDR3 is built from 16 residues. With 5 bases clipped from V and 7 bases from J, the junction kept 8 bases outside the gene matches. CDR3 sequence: CASSHWTSGSGNEQFF. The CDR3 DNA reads TGTGCCAGCAGTCATTGGACTAGCGGGAGTGGGAATGAGCAGTTCTTC.

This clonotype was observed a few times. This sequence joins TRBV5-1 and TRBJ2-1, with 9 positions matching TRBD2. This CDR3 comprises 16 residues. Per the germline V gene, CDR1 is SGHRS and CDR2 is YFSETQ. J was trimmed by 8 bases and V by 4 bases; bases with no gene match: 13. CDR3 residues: CASSLGRGRAGDEQFF. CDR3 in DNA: TGCGCCAGCAGCCTGGGGCGCGGGAGGGCCGGGGATGAGCAGTTCTTC.

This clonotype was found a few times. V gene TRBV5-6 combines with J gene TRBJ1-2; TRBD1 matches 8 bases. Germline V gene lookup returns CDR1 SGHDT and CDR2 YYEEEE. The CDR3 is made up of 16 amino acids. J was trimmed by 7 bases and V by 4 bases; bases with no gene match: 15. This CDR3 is CASSRAGDRRTSGYTF. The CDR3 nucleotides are TGTGCCAGCAGCCGCGCGGGGGACAGGAGGACGAGTGGCTACACCTTC.

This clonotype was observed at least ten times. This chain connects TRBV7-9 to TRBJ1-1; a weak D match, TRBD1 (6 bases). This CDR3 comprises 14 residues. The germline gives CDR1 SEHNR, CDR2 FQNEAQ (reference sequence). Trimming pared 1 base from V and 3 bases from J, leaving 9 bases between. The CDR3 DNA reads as TGTGCCAGCAGCTTAGGGGAGGGGGACACTGAAGCTTTCTTT. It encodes CASSLGEGDTEAFF.

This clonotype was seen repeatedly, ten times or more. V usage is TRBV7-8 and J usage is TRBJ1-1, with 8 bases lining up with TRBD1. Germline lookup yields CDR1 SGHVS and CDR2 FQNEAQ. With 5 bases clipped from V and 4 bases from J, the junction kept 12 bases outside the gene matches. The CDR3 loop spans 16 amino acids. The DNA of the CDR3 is TGTGCCAGCAGCGTAACACTCGGACAGGGAATCACTGAAGCTTTCTTT. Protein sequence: CASSVTLGQGITEAFF.

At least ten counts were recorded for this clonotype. The CDR3 DNA is TGTGCCAGCAGCGTCCAGACAGGGGCACACTCTGGGGCCAACGTCCTGACTTTC. This translates into CASSVQTGAHSGANVLTF. The V and J genes are TRBV9 and TRBJ2-6, with 8 bases fitting TRBD1. This CDR3 is built from 18 residues. The germline V gene encodes CDR1 SGDLS and CDR2 YYNGEE. V gave up 2 bases and J gave up 0 bases; unmatched junction bases: 7.

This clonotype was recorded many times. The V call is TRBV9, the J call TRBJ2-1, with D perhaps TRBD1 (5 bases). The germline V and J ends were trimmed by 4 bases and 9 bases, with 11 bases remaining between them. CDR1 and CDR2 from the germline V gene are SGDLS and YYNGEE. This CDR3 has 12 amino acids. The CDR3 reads CASSLQGGEQFF. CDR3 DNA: TGTGCCAGCAGCCTGCAGGGTGGTGAGCAGTTCTTC.

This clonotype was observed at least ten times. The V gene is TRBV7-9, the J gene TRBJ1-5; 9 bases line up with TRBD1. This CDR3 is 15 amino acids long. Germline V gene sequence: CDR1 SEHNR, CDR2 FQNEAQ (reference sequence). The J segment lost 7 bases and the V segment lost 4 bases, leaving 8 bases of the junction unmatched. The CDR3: CASSSGTGLGQPQHF. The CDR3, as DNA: TGTGCCAGCAGCTCCGGGACAGGGCTAGGGCAGCCCCAGCATTTT.

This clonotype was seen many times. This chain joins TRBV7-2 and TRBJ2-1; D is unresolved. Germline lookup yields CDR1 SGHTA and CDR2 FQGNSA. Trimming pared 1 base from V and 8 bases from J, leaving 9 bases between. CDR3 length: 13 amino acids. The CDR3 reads CASSLVMYDEQFF. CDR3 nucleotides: TGTGCCAGCAGCTTAGTAATGTATGATGAGCAGTTCTTC.

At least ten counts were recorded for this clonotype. CDR3 amino acids: CASAGQGYEQYF. The CDR3 region has the DNA TGTGCCAGCGCGGGGCAGGGCTACGAGCAGTACTTC. The chain combines TRBV14 with TRBJ2-7, with a tentative D call TRBD2 (6 bases). The CDR3 loop spans 12 amino acids. Germline V CDR1 and CDR2: SGHDN, FVKESK. V was clipped by 8 bases and J by 3 bases, with 11 bases between them. The whole variable domain, remainder taken from reference TRBV14 and TRBJ2-7, is EAGVTQFPSHSVIEKGQTVTLRCDPISGHDNLYWYRRVMGKEIKFLLHFVKESKQDESGMPNNRFLAERTGGTYSTLKVQPAELEDSGVYFCASAGQGYEQYFGPGTRLTVT.

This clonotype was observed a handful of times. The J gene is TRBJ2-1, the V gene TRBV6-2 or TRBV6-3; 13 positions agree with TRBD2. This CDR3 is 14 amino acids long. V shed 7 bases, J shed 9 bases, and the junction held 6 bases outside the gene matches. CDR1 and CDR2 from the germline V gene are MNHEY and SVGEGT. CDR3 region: CASIGTSGIGEQFF. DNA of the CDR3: TGTGCCAGCATTGGGACTAGCGGGATAGGTGAGCAGTTCTTC.

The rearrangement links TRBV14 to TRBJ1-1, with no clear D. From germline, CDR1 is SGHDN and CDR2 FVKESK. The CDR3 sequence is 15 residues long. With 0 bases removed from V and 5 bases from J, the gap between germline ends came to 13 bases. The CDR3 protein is CASSQDLVRRTEAFF. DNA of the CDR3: TGTGCCAGCAGCCAAGATTTAGTCCGACGGACTGAAGCTTTCTTT.